The rows below give T cell receptor beta chains drawn from one sample of a study of blood T cell repertoires in COVID-19. TCRdb's copy holds only in-frame clones and misses some; the assay was immunoSEQ multiplex PCR. The profile shows about 90,000 clones, under 95% of them singletons. The specimen sequenced was peripheral blood. The source of these receptors is a human donor with active COVID-19. The donor label of this sample is uncertain. Each CDR3 is given without its conserved first and last residue. A D gene is named only where the DNA matches it firmly.

V gene: TRBV14; J gene: TRBJ2-1; D gene: TRBD2; CDR3 protein: ASSQDHGGGARNEQF
V gene: TRBV5-1; J gene: TRBJ2-5; D gene: .; CDR3 protein: ASSLGSGFGQETQY
V gene: TRBV30; J gene: TRBJ1-3; D gene: TRBD1; CDR3 protein: AWSAPPGTGMGNTIY
V gene: TRBV27; J gene: TRBJ1-1; D gene: .; CDR3 protein: ASSSSLNTEAF
V gene: TRBV10-3; J gene: TRBJ2-3; D gene: TRBD2; CDR3 protein: AIGYAGGGADTQY
V gene: TRBV6-2/TRBV6-3; J gene: TRBJ2-1; D gene: .; CDR3 protein: ASSYSAGANDNEQF
V gene: TRBV4-1; J gene: TRBJ2-2; D gene: .; CDR3 protein: ASSQEAHLEGTGELF
V gene: TRBV7-9; J gene: TRBJ2-7; D gene: TRBD1; CDR3 protein: ASSLDAGQGSSSYEQY
V gene: TRBV18; J gene: TRBJ2-7; D gene: .; CDR3 protein: ASSPVGDSYEQY
V gene: TRBV7-3; J gene: TRBJ2-2; D gene: TRBD2; CDR3 protein: ASSLTGRGLGNTGELF
V gene: TRBV7-3; J gene: TRBJ2-1; D gene: .; CDR3 protein: ASSLIAPPALNNEQF
V gene: TRBV2; J gene: TRBJ2-3; D gene: .; CDR3 protein: ASKVETGSTDTQY
V gene: TRBV19; J gene: TRBJ1-1; D gene: TRBD1; CDR3 protein: ASSIGGRGTEAF
V gene: TRBV12-3/TRBV12-4; J gene: TRBJ2-5; D gene: .; CDR3 protein: ASSIQETQY
V gene: TRBV3-1/TRBV3-2; J gene: TRBJ1-1; D gene: TRBD1; CDR3 protein: ASSQGETGDRTEAF
V gene: TRBV6-2/TRBV6-3; J gene: TRBJ2-1; D gene: .; CDR3 protein: ASSVTSGNEQF
V gene: TRBV5-6; J gene: TRBJ2-3; D gene: .; CDR3 protein: ASSQTGHSTDTQY
V gene: TRBV6-6; J gene: TRBJ2-2; D gene: .; CDR3 protein: ASSSLHWAGELF
V gene: TRBV13; J gene: TRBJ1-4; D gene: TRBD1; CDR3 protein: ASSLGDRWRNEKLF
V gene: TRBV5-4; J gene: TRBJ1-2; D gene: TRBD1; CDR3 protein: ASTWKGASGYT
V gene: TRBV6-5; J gene: TRBJ1-3; D gene: .; CDR3 protein: ASSYRGLGGNTIY
V gene: TRBV9; J gene: TRBJ2-5; D gene: .; CDR3 protein: ASSVATGQLETQY
V gene: TRBV5-1; J gene: TRBJ2-7; D gene: .; CDR3 protein: ASSPLGAEVEQY
V gene: TRBV5-4; J gene: TRBJ2-5; D gene: TRBD2; CDR3 protein: ASSLLGLAGLETQY
V gene: TRBV10-2; J gene: TRBJ1-2; D gene: TRBD1; CDR3 protein: ASSERQGANGYT
V gene: TRBV11-2; J gene: TRBJ2-2; D gene: .; CDR3 protein: ASYERNTGELF
V gene: TRBV21-1; J gene: TRBJ2-3; D gene: .; CDR3 protein: ASSKDCLVGQGKGSSTDTQY
V gene: TRBV11-3; J gene: TRBJ2-3; D gene: TRBD2; CDR3 protein: ASSTTSVHTQY
V gene: TRBV5-1; J gene: TRBJ2-7; D gene: TRBD1; CDR3 protein: ASSSNRGFYEQY
V gene: TRBV5-1; J gene: TRBJ2-7; D gene: .; CDR3 protein: ASSLEPAAYEQY
V gene: TRBV12-5; J gene: TRBJ2-1; D gene: .; CDR3 protein: ASGLDARGEQF
V gene: TRBV7-9; J gene: TRBJ1-5; D gene: .; CDR3 protein: ASSLGGPGQPQH
V gene: TRBV24-1; J gene: TRBJ2-3; D gene: .; CDR3 protein: ATSDSGRSTDTQY
V gene: TRBV2; J gene: TRBJ2-1; D gene: TRBD2; CDR3 protein: ASSLAGGLDEQF
V gene: TRBV11-1; J gene: TRBJ2-5; D gene: TRBD2; CDR3 protein: ASSLAGRETQY
V gene: TRBV11-2; J gene: TRBJ2-3; D gene: .; CDR3 protein: ASSLVGGGSTDTQY
V gene: TRBV25-1; J gene: TRBJ1-4; D gene: .; CDR3 protein: ASSESRVGEKLF
V gene: TRBV27; J gene: TRBJ2-1; D gene: .; CDR3 protein: ASSLRPGPTLF
V gene: TRBV9; J gene: TRBJ2-5; D gene: .; CDR3 protein: ASSDLGTALETQY
V gene: TRBV4-1; J gene: TRBJ2-2; D gene: .; CDR3 protein: ASSQVRLVTGELF
V gene: TRBV6-5; J gene: TRBJ2-7; D gene: TRBD2; CDR3 protein: ASSYSGGGTYEQY
V gene: TRBV12-3/TRBV12-4; J gene: TRBJ1-1; D gene: TRBD1; CDR3 protein: ASSPQGAEAF
V gene: TRBV11-2; J gene: TRBJ2-7; D gene: .; CDR3 protein: ASSLAPVEQY
V gene: TRBV7-8; J gene: TRBJ1-6; D gene: .; CDR3 protein: ASSLEGDNSPLH
V gene: TRBV7-6; J gene: TRBJ2-1; D gene: .; CDR3 protein: ASSLSWREVNEQF
V gene: TRBV6-6; J gene: TRBJ2-7; D gene: TRBD2; CDR3 protein: ASSYTTSGRSYEQY
V gene: TRBV25-1; J gene: TRBJ2-3; D gene: TRBD1; CDR3 protein: ASSDPGTDPPDTQY
V gene: TRBV6-5; J gene: TRBJ2-1; D gene: TRBD1; CDR3 protein: ASSPFDRDRYEQF
V gene: TRBV19; J gene: TRBJ1-6; D gene: .; CDR3 protein: ASRVGSSLRYNSPLH
V gene: TRBV9; J gene: TRBJ2-7; D gene: TRBD1; CDR3 protein: ASSEDRSNEQY
V gene: TRBV4-1; J gene: TRBJ1-4; D gene: .; CDR3 protein: ASSQEGAGEKLF
V gene: TRBV21-1; J gene: TRBJ2-1; D gene: .; CDR3 protein: ASSKSKQGAHNEQF
V gene: TRBV9; J gene: TRBJ1-6; D gene: .; CDR3 protein: ASSVAQGPYNSPLH
V gene: TRBV11-3; J gene: TRBJ2-1; D gene: .; CDR3 protein: ASSLVSSPYNEQF
V gene: TRBV5-3; J gene: TRBJ2-1; D gene: TRBD2; CDR3 protein: ARSLRTSGGTPYNEQF